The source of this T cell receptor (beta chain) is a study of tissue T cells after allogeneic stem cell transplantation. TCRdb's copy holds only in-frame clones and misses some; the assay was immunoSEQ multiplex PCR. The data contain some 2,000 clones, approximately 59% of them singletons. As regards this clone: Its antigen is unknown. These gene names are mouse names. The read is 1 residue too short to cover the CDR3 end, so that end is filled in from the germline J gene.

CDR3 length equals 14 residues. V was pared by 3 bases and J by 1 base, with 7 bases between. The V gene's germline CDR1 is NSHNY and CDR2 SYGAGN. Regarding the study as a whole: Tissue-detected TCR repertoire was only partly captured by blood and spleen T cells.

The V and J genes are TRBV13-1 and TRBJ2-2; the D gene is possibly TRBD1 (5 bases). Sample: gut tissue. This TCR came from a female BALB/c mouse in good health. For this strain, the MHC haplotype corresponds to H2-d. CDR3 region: CASSGQGNTGQLYF. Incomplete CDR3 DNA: TGTGCCAGCAGTGGTCAGGGAAACACCGGGCAGCTCTAC.